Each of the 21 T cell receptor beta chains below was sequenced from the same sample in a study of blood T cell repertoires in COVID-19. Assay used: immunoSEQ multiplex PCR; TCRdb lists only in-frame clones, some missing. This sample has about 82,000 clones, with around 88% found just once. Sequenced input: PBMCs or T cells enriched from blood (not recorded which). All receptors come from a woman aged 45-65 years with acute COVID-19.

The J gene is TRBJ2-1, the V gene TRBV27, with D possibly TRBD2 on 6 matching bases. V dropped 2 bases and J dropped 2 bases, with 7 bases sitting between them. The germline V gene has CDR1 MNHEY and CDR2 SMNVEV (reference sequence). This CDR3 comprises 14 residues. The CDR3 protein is CASSLGGTYNEQFF. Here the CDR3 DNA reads TGTGCCAGCAGTTTAGGGGGGACCTACAATGAGCAGTTCTTC.

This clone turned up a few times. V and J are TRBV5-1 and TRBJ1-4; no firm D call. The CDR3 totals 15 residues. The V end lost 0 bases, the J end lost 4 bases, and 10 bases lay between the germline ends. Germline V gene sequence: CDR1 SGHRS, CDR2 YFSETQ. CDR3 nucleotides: TGCGCCAGCAGCTTGGCTGGGCTCCTTAATGAAAAACTGTTTTTT. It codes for CASSLAGLLNEKLFF.

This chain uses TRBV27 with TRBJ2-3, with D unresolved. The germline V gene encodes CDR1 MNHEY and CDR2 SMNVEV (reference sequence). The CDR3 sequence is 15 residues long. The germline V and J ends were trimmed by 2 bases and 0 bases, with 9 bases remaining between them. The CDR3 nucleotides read TGTGCCAGCAGTTTACAAGACATTAGCACAGATACGCAGTATTTT. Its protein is CASSLQDISTDTQYF.

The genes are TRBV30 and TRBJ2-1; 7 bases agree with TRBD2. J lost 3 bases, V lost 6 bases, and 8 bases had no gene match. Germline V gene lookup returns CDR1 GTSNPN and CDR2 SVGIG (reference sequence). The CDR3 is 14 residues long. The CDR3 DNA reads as TGTGCCTGCGTCCGGGGACTATTCTACAATGAGCAGTTCTTC. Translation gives CACVRGLFYNEQFF.

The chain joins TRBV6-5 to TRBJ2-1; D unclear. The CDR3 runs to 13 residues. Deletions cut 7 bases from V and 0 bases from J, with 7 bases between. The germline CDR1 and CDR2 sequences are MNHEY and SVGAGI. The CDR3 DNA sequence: TGTGCCAGCATCACAGTCTCCTACAATGAGCAGTTCTTC. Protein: CASITVSYNEQFF.

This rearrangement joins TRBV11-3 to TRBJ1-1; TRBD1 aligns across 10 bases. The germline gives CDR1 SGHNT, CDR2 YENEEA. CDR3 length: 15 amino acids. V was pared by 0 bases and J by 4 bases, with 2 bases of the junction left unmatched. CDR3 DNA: TGTGCCAGCAGCTTAGAGGGACAGGGGAGCACTGAAGCTTTCTTT. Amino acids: CASSLEGQGSTEAFF.

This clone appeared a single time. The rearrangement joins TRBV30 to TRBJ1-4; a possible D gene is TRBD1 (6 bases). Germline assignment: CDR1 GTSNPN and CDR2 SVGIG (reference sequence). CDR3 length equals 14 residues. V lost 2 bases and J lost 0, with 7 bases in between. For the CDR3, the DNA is TGTGCCTGGAGTCGGACAGCAACTAATGAAAAACTGTTTTTT. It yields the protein CAWSRTATNEKLFF.

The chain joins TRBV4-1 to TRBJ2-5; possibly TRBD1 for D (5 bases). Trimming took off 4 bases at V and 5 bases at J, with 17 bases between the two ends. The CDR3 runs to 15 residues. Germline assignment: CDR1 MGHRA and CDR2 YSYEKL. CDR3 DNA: TGCGCCAGCAGCCTATCCGGGTCCAGACAGGAGACCCAGTACTTC. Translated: CASSLSGSRQETQYF.

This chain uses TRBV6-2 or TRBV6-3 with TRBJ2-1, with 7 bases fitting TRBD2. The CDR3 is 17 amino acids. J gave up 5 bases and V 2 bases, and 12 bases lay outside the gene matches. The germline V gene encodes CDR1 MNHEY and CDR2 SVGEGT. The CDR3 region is CASSYNGWREMNNEQFF. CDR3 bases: TGTGCCAGCAGTTACAACGGTTGGCGGGAGATGAACAATGAGCAGTTCTTC.

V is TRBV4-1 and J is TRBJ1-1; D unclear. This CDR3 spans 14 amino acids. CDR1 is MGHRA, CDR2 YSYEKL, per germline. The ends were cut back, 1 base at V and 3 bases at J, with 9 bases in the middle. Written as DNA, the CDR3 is TGCGCCAGCAGCCAAGGCCAGGCCTACACTGAAGCTTTCTTT. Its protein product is CASSQGQAYTEAFF.

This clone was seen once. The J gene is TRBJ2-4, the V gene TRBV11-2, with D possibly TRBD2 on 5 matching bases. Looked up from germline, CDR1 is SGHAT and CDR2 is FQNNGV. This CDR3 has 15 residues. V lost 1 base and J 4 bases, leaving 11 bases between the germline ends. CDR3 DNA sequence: TGTGCCAGCAGCTTAGGGTCCGGCGGGAAAAACATTCAGTACTTC. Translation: CASSLGSGGKNIQYF. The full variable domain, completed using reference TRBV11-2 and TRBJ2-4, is EAGVAQSPRYKIIEKRQSVAFWCNPISGHATLYWYQQILGQGPKLLIQFQNNGVVDDSQLPKDRFSAERLKGVDSTLKIQPAKLEDSAVYLCASSLGSGGKNIQYFGAGTRLSVL.

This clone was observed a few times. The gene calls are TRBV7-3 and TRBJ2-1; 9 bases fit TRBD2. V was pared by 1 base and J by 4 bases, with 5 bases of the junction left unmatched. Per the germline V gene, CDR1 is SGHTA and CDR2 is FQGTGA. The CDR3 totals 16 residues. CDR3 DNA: TGTGCCAGCAGCTTAAGTGGCGGGAGGGGGTACAATGAGCAGTTCTTC. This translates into CASSLSGGRGYNEQFF.

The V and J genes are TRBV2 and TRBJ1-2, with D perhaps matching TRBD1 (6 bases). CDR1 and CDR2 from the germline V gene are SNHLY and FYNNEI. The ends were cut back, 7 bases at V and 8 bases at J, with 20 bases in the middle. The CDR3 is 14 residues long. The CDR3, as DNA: TGTGCCAGCAATATCTTAAGGGGGAAGGAGGGCTACACCTTC. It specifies CASNILRGKEGYTF.

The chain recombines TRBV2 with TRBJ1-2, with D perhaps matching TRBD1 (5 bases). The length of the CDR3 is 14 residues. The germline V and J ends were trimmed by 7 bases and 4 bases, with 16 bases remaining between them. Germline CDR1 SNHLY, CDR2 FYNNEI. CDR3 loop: CASKADSVIYGYTF. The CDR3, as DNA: TGTGCCAGCAAAGCAGACAGCGTCATCTATGGCTACACCTTC.

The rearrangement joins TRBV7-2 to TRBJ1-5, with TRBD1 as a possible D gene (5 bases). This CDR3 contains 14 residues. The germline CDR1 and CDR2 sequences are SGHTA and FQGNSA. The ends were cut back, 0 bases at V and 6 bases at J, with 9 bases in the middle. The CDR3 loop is CASSLARVSQPQHF. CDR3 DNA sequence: TGTGCCAGCAGCTTAGCCAGGGTTAGTCAGCCCCAGCATTTT.

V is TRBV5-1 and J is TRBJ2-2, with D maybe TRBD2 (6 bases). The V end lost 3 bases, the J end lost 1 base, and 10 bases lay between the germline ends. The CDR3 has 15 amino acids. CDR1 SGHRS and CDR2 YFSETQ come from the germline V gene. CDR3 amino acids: CASSYGTQNTGELFF. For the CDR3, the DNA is TGCGCCAGCAGCTATGGGACTCAGAACACCGGGGAGCTGTTTTTT.

CDR3 sequence reads: CAWVPDRLFYGYTF. The CDR3 nucleotides read TGTGCCTGGGTCCCGGACAGGCTTTTCTATGGCTACACCTTC. The rearrangement uses TRBV30 and TRBJ1-2, with 7 bases fitting TRBD1. Per the germline V gene, CDR1 is GTSNPN and CDR2 is SVGIG (reference sequence). The CDR3 sequence is 14 residues long. Losses at the gene ends were 5 bases for V and 4 bases for J; bases not matched to a gene: 10.

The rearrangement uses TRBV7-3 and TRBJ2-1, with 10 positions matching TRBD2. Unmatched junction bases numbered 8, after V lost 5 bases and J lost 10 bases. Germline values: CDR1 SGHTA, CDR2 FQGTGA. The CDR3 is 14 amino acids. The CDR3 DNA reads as TGTGCCAGCAGCGCACTAGCGGGATTACCCGAGCAGTTCTTC. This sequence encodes CASSALAGLPEQFF. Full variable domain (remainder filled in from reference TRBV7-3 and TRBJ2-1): GAGVSQTPSNKVTEKGKYVELRCDPISGHTALYWYRQSLGQGPEFLIYFQGTGAADDSGLPNDRFFAVRPEGSVSTLKIQRTERGDSAVYLCASSALAGLPEQFFGPGTRLTVL.

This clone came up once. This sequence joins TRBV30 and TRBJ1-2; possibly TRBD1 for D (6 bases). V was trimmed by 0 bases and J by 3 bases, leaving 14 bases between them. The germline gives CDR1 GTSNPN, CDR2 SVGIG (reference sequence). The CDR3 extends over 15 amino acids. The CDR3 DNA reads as TGTGCCTGGAGTGTAAACCCGGACAGCCACTATGGCTACACCTTC. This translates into CAWSVNPDSHYGYTF.

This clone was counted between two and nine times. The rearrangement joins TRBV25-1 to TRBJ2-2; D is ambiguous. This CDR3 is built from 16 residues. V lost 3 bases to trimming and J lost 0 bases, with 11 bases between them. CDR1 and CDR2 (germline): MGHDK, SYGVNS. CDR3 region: CASSDYPLTNTGELFF. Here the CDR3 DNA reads TGTGCCAGCAGTGATTATCCCCTTACGAACACCGGGGAGCTGTTTTTT.

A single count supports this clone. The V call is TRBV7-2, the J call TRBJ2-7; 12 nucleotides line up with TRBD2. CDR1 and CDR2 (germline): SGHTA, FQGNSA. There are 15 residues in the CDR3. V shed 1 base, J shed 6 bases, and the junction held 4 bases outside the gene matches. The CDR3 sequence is CASSLGASGRAEQYF. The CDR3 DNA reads TGTGCCAGCAGCTTAGGGGCTAGCGGGAGGGCCGAGCAGTACTTC.